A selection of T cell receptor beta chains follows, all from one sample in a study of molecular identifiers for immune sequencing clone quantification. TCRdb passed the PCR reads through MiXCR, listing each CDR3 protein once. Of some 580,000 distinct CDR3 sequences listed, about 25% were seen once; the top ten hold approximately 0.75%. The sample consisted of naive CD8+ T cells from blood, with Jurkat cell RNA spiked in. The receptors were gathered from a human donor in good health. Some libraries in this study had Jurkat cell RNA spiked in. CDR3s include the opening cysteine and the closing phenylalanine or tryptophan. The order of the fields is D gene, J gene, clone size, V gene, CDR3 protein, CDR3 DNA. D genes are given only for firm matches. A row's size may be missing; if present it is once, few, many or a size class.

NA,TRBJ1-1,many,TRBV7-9,CASSLALPGSTEAFF,TGTGCCAGCAGCTTAGCGCTCCCAGGGTCCACTGAAGCTTTCTTT
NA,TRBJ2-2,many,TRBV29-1,CSVEVPSEDTGELFF,TGCAGCGTTGAAGTTCCTAGCGAAGACACCGGGGAGCTGTTTTTT
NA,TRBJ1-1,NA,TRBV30,CAWQMNTEAFF,TGTGCCTGGCAGATGAACACTGAAGCTTTCTTT
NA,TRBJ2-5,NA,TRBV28,CASGSQETQYF,TGTGCCAGCGGTTCGCAAGAGACCCAGTACTTC
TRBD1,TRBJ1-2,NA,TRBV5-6,CASSLAQGSYGYTF,TGTGCCAGCAGCTTAGCACAGGGGAGCTATGGCTACACCTTC
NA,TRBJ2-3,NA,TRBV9,CASSLYRGSTDTQYF,TGTGCCAGCAGCCTGTATAGGGGCAGCACAGATACGCAGTATTTT
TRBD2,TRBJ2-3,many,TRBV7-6,CASSAGLARSTDTQYF,TGTGCCAGCAGCGCCGGACTAGCGCGCAGCACAGATACGCAGTATTTT
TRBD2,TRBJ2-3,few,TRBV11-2,CASSFVRGGATDTQYF,TGTGCCAGCAGCTTTGTGCGGGGGGGTGCTACAGATACGCAGTATTTT
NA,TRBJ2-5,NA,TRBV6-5,CASRATGFGETQYF,TGTGCCAGCAGAGCGACAGGTTTTGGGGAGACCCAGTACTTC
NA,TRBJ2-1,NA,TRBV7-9,CASSGRQDLLFF,TGTGCCAGCAGCGGTCGACAGGACCTCTTGTTCTTC
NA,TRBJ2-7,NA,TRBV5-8,CASSFNYYEQCF,TGTGCCAGCAGCTTCAACTACTACGAGCAGTGCTTC
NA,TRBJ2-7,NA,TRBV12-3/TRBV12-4,CASTQAGPLSDSYEQYF,TGTGCCAGCACCCAGGCCGGGCCCCTTTCCGACTCCTACGAGCAGTACTTC
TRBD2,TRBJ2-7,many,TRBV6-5,CASKTAGWVQYF,TGTGCCAGCAAAACAGCGGGATGGGTGCAGTACTTC
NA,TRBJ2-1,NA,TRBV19,CAASMGGVNEQFF,TGTGCCGCCAGTATGGGCGGAGTAAATGAGCAGTTCTTC
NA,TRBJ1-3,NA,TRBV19,CASSIPVSSGNTIYF,TGTGCCAGTAGTATACCAGTGTCTTCGGGAAACACCATATATTTT
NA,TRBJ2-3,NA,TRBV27,CASTSKSGGITDTQYF,TGTGCCAGCACCTCGAAAAGTGGGGGTATCACAGATACGCAGTATTTT
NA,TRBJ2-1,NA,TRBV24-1,CATCDLQRGNYNEQFF,TGCGCCACCTGTGATTTGCAGCGCGGGAACTACAATGAGCAGTTCTTC
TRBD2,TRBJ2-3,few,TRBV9,CASSVEAGEGTDTQYF,TGTGCCAGCAGCGTAGAGGCGGGAGAGGGCACAGATACGCAGTATTTT
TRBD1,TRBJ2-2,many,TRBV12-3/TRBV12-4,CASFSGTGVTGELFF,TGTGCCAGCTTTTCCGGGACAGGGGTGACCGGGGAGCTGTTTTTT
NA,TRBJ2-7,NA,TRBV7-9,CASSPPNREYEQYF,TGTGCCAGCAGCCCCCCGAACAGGGAATACGAGCAGTACTTC
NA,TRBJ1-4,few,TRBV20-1,CSARDLYTEATNEKLFF,TGCAGTGCTAGAGATCTGTACACTGAAGCAACTAATGAAAAACTGTTTTTT
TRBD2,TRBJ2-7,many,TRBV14,CASSQRSGSKYEQYF,TGTGCCAGCAGCCAAAGAAGCGGGAGTAAGTACGAGCAGTACTTC